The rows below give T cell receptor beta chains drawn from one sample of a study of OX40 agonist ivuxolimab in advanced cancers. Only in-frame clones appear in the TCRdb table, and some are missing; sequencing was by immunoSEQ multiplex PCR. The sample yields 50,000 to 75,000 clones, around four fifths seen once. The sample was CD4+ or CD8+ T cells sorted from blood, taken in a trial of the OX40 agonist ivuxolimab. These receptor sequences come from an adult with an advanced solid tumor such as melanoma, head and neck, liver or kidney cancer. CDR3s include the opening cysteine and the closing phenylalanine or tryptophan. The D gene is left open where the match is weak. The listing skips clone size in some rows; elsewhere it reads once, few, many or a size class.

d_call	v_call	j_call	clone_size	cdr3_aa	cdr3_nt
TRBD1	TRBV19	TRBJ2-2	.	CASSGRTGGAAGELFF	TGTGCCAGTAGTGGACGGACAGGGGGCGCTGCCGGGGAGCTGTTTTTT
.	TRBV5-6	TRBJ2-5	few	CASSFGRVETQYF	TGTGCCAGCAGCTTTGGCAGGGTGGAGACCCAGTACTTC
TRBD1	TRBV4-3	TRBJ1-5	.	CASSQDPSGGRGQPQHF	TGCGCCAGCAGCCAGGATCCGTCAGGGGGCAGAGGTCAGCCCCAGCATTTT
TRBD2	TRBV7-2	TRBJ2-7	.	CASSPSRGVNSYEQYF	TGTGCCAGCAGCCCGTCACGGGGGGTCAACTCCTACGAGCAGTACTTC
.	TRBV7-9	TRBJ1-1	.	CASSGGVGNTEAFF	TGTGCCAGCAGCGGAGGGGTGGGGAACACTGAAGCTTTCTTT
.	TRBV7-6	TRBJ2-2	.	CASSPSGNTGELFF	TGTGCCAGCAGTCCAAGCGGGAACACCGGGGAGCTGTTTTTT
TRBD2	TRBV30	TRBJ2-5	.	CAWSALTSGEETQYF	TGTGCCTGGAGTGCCCTGACTAGCGGAGAAGAGACCCAGTACTTC
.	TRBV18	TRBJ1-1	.	CASSPPSENTEAFF	TGTGCCAGCTCACCACCGTCAGAAAACACTGAAGCTTTCTTT
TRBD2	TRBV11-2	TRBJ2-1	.	CASSFRLAGGGEQFF	TGTGCCAGCAGCTTCCGACTAGCGGGGGGTGGTGAGCAGTTCTTC
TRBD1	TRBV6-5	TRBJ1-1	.	CASNKQGAFEAFF	TGTGCCAGCAATAAACAGGGGGCGTTCGAAGCTTTCTTT
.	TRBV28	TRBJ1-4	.	CASRGLATNEKLFF	TGTGCCAGCAGGGGACTTGCAACTAATGAAAAACTGTTTTTT
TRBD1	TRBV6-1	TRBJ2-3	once	CASFRDRGWDTQYF	TGTGCCAGCTTTCGGGACAGGGGATGGGATACGCAGTATTTT
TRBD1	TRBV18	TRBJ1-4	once	CASSSQGLVNEKLFF	TGTGCCAGCTCGTCACAGGGGTTGGTAAATGAAAAACTGTTTTTT
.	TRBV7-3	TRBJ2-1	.	CASSLTGTEQFF	TGTGCCAGCAGCTTAACTGGGACAGAGCAGTTCTTC
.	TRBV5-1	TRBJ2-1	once	CASSLTGGLVNEQFF	TGCGCCAGCAGCTTGACCGGGGGCCTAGTGAATGAGCAGTTCTTC
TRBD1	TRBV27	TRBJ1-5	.	CASRPTGGADQPQHF	TGTGCCAGCAGACCTACAGGGGGCGCGGATCAGCCCCAGCATTTT
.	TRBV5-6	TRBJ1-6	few	CASSGVQGYNSPLHF	TGTGCCAGCAGCGGCGTCCAAGGCTATAATTCACCCCTCCACTTT
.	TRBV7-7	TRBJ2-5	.	CASSLVGGKTQYF	TGTGCTAGCAGCTTAGTAGGTGGAAAGACCCAGTACTTC
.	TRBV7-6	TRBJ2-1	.	CASSADPETTRYNEQFF	TGTGCCAGCAGCGCCGACCCTGAAACCACGAGATACAATGAGCAGTTCTTC
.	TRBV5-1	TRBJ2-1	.	CASSWAADNEQFF	TGCGCCAGCAGCTGGGCGGCGGACAATGAGCAGTTCTTC
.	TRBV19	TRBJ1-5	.	CASSIVGGDYNQPQHF	TGTGCCAGTAGTATAGTGGGGGGGGATTACAATCAGCCCCAGCATTTT
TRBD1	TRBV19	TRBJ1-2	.	CASKEGGHGYTF	TGTGCCAGTAAGGAAGGGGGCCATGGCTACACCTTC
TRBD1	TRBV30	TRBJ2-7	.	CALDRGGHEQYF	TGTGCCTTGGACAGGGGAGGCCACGAGCAGTACTTC
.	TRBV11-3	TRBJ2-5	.	CASSLQMGVGETQYF	TGTGCCAGCAGCTTACAAATGGGCGTCGGAGAGACCCAGTACTTC
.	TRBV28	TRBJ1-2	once	CASSLSVLGYGYTF	TGTGCCAGCAGTTTGAGCGTGCTCGGCTATGGCTACACCTTC
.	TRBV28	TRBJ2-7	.	CASSGGGSTYEQYF	TGTGCCAGCAGTGGAGGGGGGTCCACCTACGAGCAGTACTTC
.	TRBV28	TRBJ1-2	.	CASNRDFNYGYTF	TGTGCCAGCAACAGGGACTTTAACTATGGCTACACCTTC
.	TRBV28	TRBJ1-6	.	CASSSHFDSPLHF	TGTGCCAGCAGTTCACATTTCGATTCACCCCTCCACTTT
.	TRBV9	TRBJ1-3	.	CASSVRRGSRDTIYF	TGTGCCAGCAGCGTTAGACGGGGATCGAGAGACACCATATATTTT
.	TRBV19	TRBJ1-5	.	CASSIEGAGYQPQHF	TGTGCCAGTAGTATAGAAGGGGCTGGGTATCAGCCCCAGCATTTT
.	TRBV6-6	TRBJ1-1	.	CASSPPDQPLEAFF	TGTGCCAGCAGTCCCCCGGACCAGCCCTTAGAAGCTTTCTTT
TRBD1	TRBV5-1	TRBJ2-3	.	CASSLEPGGTDTQYF	TGCGCCAGCAGCTTGGAGCCAGGGGGTACAGATACGCAGTATTTT
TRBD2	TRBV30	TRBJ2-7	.	CASGGVPYEQYF	TGTGCTTCCGGGGGGGTCCCCTACGAGCAGTACTTC
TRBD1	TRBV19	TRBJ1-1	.	CASRTGQGNTEAFF	TGTGCCAGTAGGACGGGACAGGGAAACACTGAAGCTTTCTTT
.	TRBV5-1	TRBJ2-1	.	CASSNRQEGLNEQFF	TGCGCCAGCAGCAACAGACAGGAAGGTTTGAATGAGCAGTTCTTC
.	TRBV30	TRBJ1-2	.	CAGKGRGAGGDGYTF	TGTGCCGGGAAGGGGCGGGGGGCAGGAGGGGATGGCTACACCTTC
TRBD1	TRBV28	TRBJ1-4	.	CASSRTSGGREKLFF	TGTGCCAGCAGCCGGACTTCAGGGGGTAGGGAAAAACTGTTTTTT
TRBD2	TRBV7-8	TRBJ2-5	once	CASSLSGTRETQYF	TGTGCCAGCAGCTTATCCGGGACTAGAGAGACCCAGTACTTC
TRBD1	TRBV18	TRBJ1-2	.	CASSPQGDTGYTF	TGTGCCAGCTCACCTCAGGGGGATACTGGCTACACCTTC
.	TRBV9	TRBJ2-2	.	CASSVGEGVELFF	TGTGCCAGCAGCGTAGGGGAAGGGGTGGAGCTGTTTTTT
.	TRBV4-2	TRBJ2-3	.	CASSQVLGTDTQYF	TGTGCCAGCAGCCAAGTTCTAGGCACAGATACGCAGTATTTT
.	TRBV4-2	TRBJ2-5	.	CASSQGSGETQYF	TGTGCCAGCAGCCAGGGCAGCGGGGAGACCCAGTACTTC
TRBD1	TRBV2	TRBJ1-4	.	CASRPGTVNEKLFF	TGTGCCAGCAGGCCCGGGACAGTGAATGAAAAACTGTTTTTT